This T cell receptor (beta chain) was found in a study of a mutant IDH1 vaccine in newly diagnosed glioma. Germline V gene lookup returns CDR1 SGDLS and CDR2 YYNGEE. The V and J ends lost 7 bases and 6 bases, in that order; junction bases with no gene match: 7. The CDR3 has 13 residues. The time point was: baseline, week 1 (first vaccination visit). Sample treatment: pre-vaccination baseline after standard-of-care therapy. TCRdb's copy holds only in-frame clones and misses some; the assay was immunoSEQ multiplex PCR. The sample shows tens of thousands of clones, about three quarters of them seen only once.

The rearrangement uses TRBV9 and TRBJ1-2, with 9 bases fitting TRBD1. This clonotype was obtained from a woman between 40 and 50 years old with glioma. The material sequenced was PBMCs, taken from a glioma patient treated with radiotherapy, temozolomide or both. The DNA of the CDR3 is TGTGCCAGCGACGGGACAGGGATGGATGGCTACACCTTC. Translated: CASDGTGMDGYTF.